The 26 T cell receptor beta chains below all came from one sample that was sequenced in a study of blood T cell repertoires in COVID-19. Measured with immunoSEQ multiplex PCR; TCRdb has only the in-frame clones, and not every one. The profile shows hundreds of thousands of clones, around 91% of them singletons. The sequenced sample consisted of PBMCs or T cells enriched from blood (not recorded which). These receptors were obtained from a woman aged 35 to 49 who had recovered from COVID-19.

This chain links TRBV11-2 with TRBJ2-3; D gene unclear. Deletions cut 1 base from V and 0 bases from J, with 8 bases between. CDR3 length equals 15 residues. Germline V lookup: CDR1 SGHAT, CDR2 FQNNGV. CDR3 amino acids: CASSLVVGSTDTQYF. The CDR3 DNA follows: TGTGCCAGCAGCTTAGTGGTGGGCAGCACAGATACGCAGTATTTT.

This chain links TRBV12-3 or TRBV12-4 with TRBJ2-7; D remains unclear. The length of the CDR3 is 13 residues. V was clipped by 6 bases and J by 6 bases, with 15 bases between them. The CDR3 DNA reads as TGTGCCAGCAGGGGCAGTTATGTGGGCGAGCAGTACTTC. It specifies CASRGSYVGEQYF.

The rearrangement uses TRBV5-4 and TRBJ2-5; TRBD2 agrees at 8 bases. CDR3 length: 15 amino acids. Germline trimming cut 2 bases from V and 5 bases from J; bases unmatched to any gene: 8. Germline CDR1 and CDR2: SGHNT and YYREEE (reference sequence). In DNA, the CDR3 is TGTGCCAGCAGCTTAGATGCGGGGGGACGTGAGACCCAGTACTTC. This codes for CASSLDAGGRETQYF.

This chain connects TRBV28 to TRBJ1-5; 8 positions agree with TRBD1. V shed 5 bases and J 7 bases; nucleotides not matched to a gene: 7. The germline V gene encodes CDR1 MDHEN and CDR2 SYDVKM. This CDR3 has 14 amino acids. The CDR3 spells CASSPDRDTQPQHF. The DNA of the CDR3 is TGTGCCAGCAGTCCGGACAGGGATACCCAGCCCCAGCATTTT.

This clone was found once. This chain joins TRBV27 and TRBJ2-1; 10 nucleotides agree with TRBD2. This CDR3 contains 16 residues. Losses at the gene ends were 7 bases for V and 5 bases for J; bases not matched to a gene: 11. The germline gives CDR1 MNHEY, CDR2 SMNVEV (reference sequence). The CDR3 sequence: CASTSTASGRHNEQFF. The CDR3 DNA reads TGTGCCAGCACCTCAACCGCTAGCGGGAGACACAATGAGCAGTTCTTC.

The chain is built from TRBV19 and TRBJ1-1; D is unclear. Germline V gene data show CDR1 as LNHDA and CDR2 as SQIVND (reference sequence). V dropped 0 bases and J dropped 8 bases, with 10 bases sitting between them. The CDR3 contains 13 residues. CDR3 sequence reads: CASSIELGGEAFF. As DNA, the CDR3 is TGTGCCAGTAGTATAGAACTCGGCGGCGAAGCTTTCTTT.

The gene calls are TRBV30 and TRBJ1-2; D may be TRBD1 (5 bases). With 4 bases removed from V and 4 bases from J, the gap between germline ends came to 10 bases. Per the germline V gene, CDR1 is GTSNPN and CDR2 is SVGIG (reference sequence). CDR3 length equals 12 residues. In DNA form, the CDR3 reads TGTGCCTGGAATCGGGGGTCCTATGGCTACACCTTC. This translates into CAWNRGSYGYTF.

The chain has TRBV11-2 and TRBJ2-5, with D perhaps TRBD1 (6 bases). V was clipped by 7 bases and J by 5 bases, with 8 bases between them. Per germline, CDR1 SGHAT and CDR2 FQNNGV. The CDR3 contains 11 residues. CDR3 nucleotides: TGTGCCAGCACCACAGGGGAGACCCAGTACTTC. Translation gives CASTTGETQYF.

The chain is built from TRBV12-3 or TRBV12-4 and TRBJ2-7, with 8 nucleotides matching TRBD1. CDR3 size: 13 residues. Unmatched junction bases numbered 4, after V lost 3 bases and J lost 6 bases. The CDR3 loop reads CASSLTGAGEQYF. CDR3 sequence (DNA): TGTGCCAGCAGTTTGACAGGGGCTGGCGAGCAGTACTTC.

V and J are TRBV12-3 or TRBV12-4 and TRBJ1-5; TRBD1 is a possible D gene (5 bases). The CDR3 contains 13 residues. Deletions cut 5 bases from V and 7 bases from J, with 12 bases between. Here the CDR3 DNA reads TGTGCCAGCAGTCCACAGGTCGGCCAGCCCCAGCATTTT. Translating it yields CASSPQVGQPQHF.

The chain carries TRBV19 and TRBJ2-1, with 7 positions matching TRBD2. V lost 3 bases and J lost 6; bases outside the gene matches: 8. The germline V gene encodes CDR1 LNHDA and CDR2 SQIVND (reference sequence). The CDR3 totals 15 residues. The CDR3 DNA reads TGTGCCAGTAGTATCGGTGGCGGGGGTCGCAATGAGCAGTTCTTC. It is translated as CASSIGGGGRNEQFF.

This clone was counted ten times or more. The V and J genes are TRBV11-3 and TRBJ2-1, with 7 bases lining up with TRBD2. This CDR3 comprises 15 residues. The V gene end was trimmed by 5 bases and the J gene end by 4 bases; junction bases not matched to a gene: 8. The germline V gene has CDR1 SGHNT and CDR2 YENEEA. The CDR3 region has the DNA TGTGCCAGCAGCCCAGGACTAGGGGCATACAATGAGCAGTTCTTC. As protein: CASSPGLGAYNEQFF.

This chain links TRBV18 with TRBJ2-7; 7 nucleotides align to TRBD2. This CDR3 has 18 residues. Trimming removed 2 bases from V and 0 bases from J; junction bases left unmatched: 13. Germline V gene lookup returns CDR1 KGHSH and CDR2 LQKENI. CDR3 DNA: TGTGCCAGCTCACCAGAGGAAAAGCGGGGCCCCAGCTCCTACGAGCAGTACTTC. This sequence encodes CASSPEEKRGPSSYEQYF.

V gene TRBV27 combines with J gene TRBJ1-2; 12 bases fit TRBD1. Trimming cost V 1 base and J 4 bases; bases outside gene matches: 7. The CDR3 spans 17 residues. Germline values: CDR1 MNHEY, CDR2 SMNVEV (reference sequence). CDR3 region: CASSLFGTGGAGYGYTF. DNA of the CDR3: TGTGCCAGCAGTTTATTTGGGACAGGGGGCGCTGGCTATGGCTACACCTTC.

The rearrangement uses TRBV2 and TRBJ2-2, with 7 bases aligning to TRBD1. Trimming cost V 8 bases and J 0 bases; bases outside gene matches: 6. CDR1 is SNHLY and CDR2 is FYNNEI in the germline V gene. The CDR3 spans 15 residues. For the CDR3, the DNA is TGTGCCAGCCTGGAGGACAGGCCGAACACCGGGGAGCTGTTTTTT. It encodes CASLEDRPNTGELFF.

The gene calls are TRBV4-3 and TRBJ2-1; 10 bases map to TRBD2. CDR1 and CDR2 from the germline V gene are LGHNA and YSLEER. The length of the CDR3 is 15 residues. The J segment lost 9 bases and the V segment lost 1 base, leaving 6 bases of the junction unmatched. Here the CDR3 DNA reads TGCGCCAGCAGCCAAGCGAGCGGGGGGGCAGGTGAGCAGTTCTTC. Translation: CASSQASGGAGEQFF.

This clone was seen more than once but under ten times. This chain joins TRBV7-8 and TRBJ1-2; D unresolved. Looked up from germline, CDR1 is SGHVS and CDR2 is FQNEAQ. Trimming shortened V by 1 base and J by 2 bases, and 11 bases separated the two germline ends. The CDR3 is 15 amino acids. The CDR3 loop reads CASSLVGRWNYGYTF. DNA of the CDR3: TGTGCCAGCAGCTTAGTTGGCAGATGGAACTATGGCTACACCTTC. Filled out from reference TRBV7-8 and TRBJ1-2, the complete variable domain reads GAGVSQSPRYKVAKRGQDVALRCDPISGHVSLFWYQQALGQGPEFLTYFQNEAQLDKSGLPSDRFFAERPEGSVSTLKIQRTQQEDSAVYLCASSLVGRWNYGYTFGSGTRLTVV.

The CDR3 reads CAWPRGCSYNEQFF. CDR3 nucleotide sequence: TGTGCCTGGCCGCGGGGGTGCTCCTACAATGAGCAGTTCTTC. The chain uses TRBV30 and TRBJ2-1; TRBD2 matches 7 bases. V shed 5 bases, J shed 0 bases, and the junction held 4 bases outside the gene matches. CDR1 is GTSNPN, CDR2 SVGIG, per germline (reference sequence). The CDR3 is made up of 14 amino acids.

The V call is TRBV5-4, the J call TRBJ2-3, with TRBD2 matching over 12 bases. CDR3 size: 16 residues. The germline V gene encodes CDR1 SGHNT and CDR2 YYREEE (reference sequence). V lost 0 bases and J lost 8; bases outside the gene matches: 7. CDR3 residues: CASSLVPSGGASTQYF. The CDR3, as DNA: TGTGCCAGCAGCTTGGTTCCTAGCGGGGGGGCCAGTACGCAGTATTTT.

The table lists this clone with a few counts. This rearrangement joins TRBV6-5 to TRBJ2-3; TRBD1 aligns across 7 bases. J was trimmed by 3 bases and V by 4 bases; bases with no gene match: 4. CDR1 MNHEY and CDR2 SVGAGI come from the germline V gene. The CDR3 totals 14 residues. The CDR3 is CASSSNRGTDTQYF. CDR3 sequence (DNA): TGTGCCAGCAGTTCCAACAGGGGAACAGATACGCAGTATTTT.

The chain links TRBV4-3 to TRBJ1-5; TRBD1 is a possible D gene (5 bases). Germline loops: CDR1 LGHNA, CDR2 YSLEER. This CDR3 is built from 14 residues. Trimming took off 0 bases at V and 5 bases at J, with 8 bases between the two ends. Here the CDR3 reads CASSQDPGDQPQHF. As DNA, the CDR3 is TGCGCCAGCAGCCAAGATCCGGGGGATCAGCCCCAGCATTTT.

The chain links TRBV2 to TRBJ1-3; 9 nucleotides line up with TRBD1. The germline CDR1 and CDR2 sequences are SNHLY and FYNNEI. The CDR3 runs 16 residues. Trimming at V came to 5 bases and at J to 6 bases, leaving 11 bases not matched to a gene. CDR3 coding DNA: TGTGCCAGCAGTTCCCATACAGGGGGCTATGCAAACACCATATATTTT. Translating it yields CASSSHTGGYANTIYF.

The genes are TRBV30 and TRBJ2-1, with 11 bases identical to TRBD2. The J segment lost 10 bases and the V segment lost 0 bases, leaving 2 bases of the junction unmatched. CDR1 GTSNPN and CDR2 SVGIG come from the germline V gene (reference sequence). CDR3 length equals 13 residues. The CDR3 nucleotides read TGTGCCTGGAGTGTACTAGCGGGAGTGGAGCAGTTCTTC. Its translation: CAWSVLAGVEQFF.

The J gene is TRBJ1-2, the V gene TRBV29-1; D gene uncertain. The V gene's germline CDR1 is SQVTM and CDR2 ANQGSEA. The CDR3 is made up of 12 amino acids. V lost 0 bases to trimming and J lost 3 bases, with 5 bases between them. CDR3 DNA: TGCAGCGTTGAAGAGCGGTACTATGGCTACACCTTC. This sequence encodes CSVEERYYGYTF.

V gene TRBV10-3 combines with J gene TRBJ2-1, with TRBD2 matching 7 bases. V lost 6 bases to trimming and J lost 2 bases; unmatched junction nucleotides: 4. CDR1 and CDR2 (germline): ENHRY, SYGVKD. The CDR3 length is 14 residues. CDR3 region: CAISASGTYNEQFF. CDR3 sequence (DNA): TGTGCCATCAGCGCCAGCGGGACCTACAATGAGCAGTTCTTC.

The chain has TRBV6-2 or TRBV6-3 and TRBJ2-1, with TRBD1 identical over 7 bases. V gave up 5 bases and J gave up 5 bases; unmatched junction bases: 6. Germline CDR1 is MNHEY and CDR2 is SVGEGT. The CDR3 runs to 14 residues. CDR3 DNA: TGTGCCAGCAGTAGCGGACAGGTCCACAATGAGCAGTTCTTC. It encodes CASSSGQVHNEQFF.